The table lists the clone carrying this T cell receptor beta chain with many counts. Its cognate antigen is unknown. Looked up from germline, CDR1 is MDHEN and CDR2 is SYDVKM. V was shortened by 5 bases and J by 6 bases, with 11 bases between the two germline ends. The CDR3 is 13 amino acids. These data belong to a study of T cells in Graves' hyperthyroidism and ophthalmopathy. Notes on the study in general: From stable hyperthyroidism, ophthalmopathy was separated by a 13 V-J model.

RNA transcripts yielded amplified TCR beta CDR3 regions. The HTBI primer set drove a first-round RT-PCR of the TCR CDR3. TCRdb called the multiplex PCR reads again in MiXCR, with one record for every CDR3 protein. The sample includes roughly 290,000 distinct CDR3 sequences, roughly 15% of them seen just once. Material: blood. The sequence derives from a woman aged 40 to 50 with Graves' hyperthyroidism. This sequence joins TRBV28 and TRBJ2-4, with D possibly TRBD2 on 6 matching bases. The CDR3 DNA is TGTGCCAGCAGTGGAGGGCCCCGAAACATTCAGTACTTC. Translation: CASSGGPRNIQYF. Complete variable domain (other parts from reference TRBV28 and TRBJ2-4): DVKVTQSSRYLVKRTGEKVFLECVQDMDHENMFWYRQDPGLGLRLIYFSYDVKMKEKGDIPEGYSVSREKKERFSLILESASTNQTSMYLCASSGGPRNIQYFGAGTRLSVL.